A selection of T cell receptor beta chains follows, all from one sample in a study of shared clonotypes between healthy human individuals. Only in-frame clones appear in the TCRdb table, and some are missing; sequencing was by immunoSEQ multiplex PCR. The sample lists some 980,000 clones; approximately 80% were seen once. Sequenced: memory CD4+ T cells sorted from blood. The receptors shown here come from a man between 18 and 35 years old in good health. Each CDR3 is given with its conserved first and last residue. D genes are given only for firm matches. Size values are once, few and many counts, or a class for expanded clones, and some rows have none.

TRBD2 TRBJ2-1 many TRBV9 CASSVRREQGEQFF TGTGCCAGCAGCGTTAGGCGGGAGCAAGGTGAGCAGTTCTTC
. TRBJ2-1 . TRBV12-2 CASRLHPSGGSTFF TGTGCAAGTCGCTTGCATCCTAGCGGGGGGTCTACGTTCTTC
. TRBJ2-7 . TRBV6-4 CASPWVHNF TGTGCCAGCCCTTGGGTCCACAACTTC
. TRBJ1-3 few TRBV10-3 CAISEGPSSGNTIYF TGTGCCATCAGTGAGGGCCCCAGCTCTGGAAACACCATATATTTT
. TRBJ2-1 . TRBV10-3 CAISGEAGKNNEQFF TGTGCCATCAGTGGTGAGGCCGGGAAGAATAATGAGCAGTTCTTC
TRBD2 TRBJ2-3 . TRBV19 CASRMTSGRVDTQYF TGTGCCAGTAGGATGACTAGCGGGAGGGTAGATACGCAGTATTTT
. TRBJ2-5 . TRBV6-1 CASSEALLFSVQETQYF TGTGCCAGCAGTGAAGCGCTTCTTTTTAGCGTACAAGAGACCCAGTACTTC
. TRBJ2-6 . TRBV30 CAWSYSPRANVLTF TGTGCCTGGAGTTACTCTCCAAGGGCCAACGTCCTGACTTTC
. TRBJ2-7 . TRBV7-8 CASSLAGGEQYF TGTGCCAGCAGCTTAGCTGGTGGCGAGCAGTACTTC
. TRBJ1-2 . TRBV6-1 CASSEVRAGSIF TGTGCCAGCAGTGAAGTACGGGCGGGTAGCATCTTC
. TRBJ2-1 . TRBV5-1 CASSLVGSSSSEQFF TGCGCCAGCAGCTTGGTAGGGTCCTCTAGCAGTGAGCAGTTCTTC
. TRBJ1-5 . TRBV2 CASSYNDRRQPQHF TGTGCCAGCAGCTACAATGACAGAAGACAGCCCCAGCATTTT
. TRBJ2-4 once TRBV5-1 CASSSFQGIAKNIQYF TGCGCCAGCAGCTCCTTCCAGGGGATAGCCAAAAACATTCAGTACTTC
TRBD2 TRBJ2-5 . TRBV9 CASSVGLAGVQETQYF TGTGCCAGCAGCGTGGGTCTAGCGGGGGTCCAAGAGACCCAGTACTTC
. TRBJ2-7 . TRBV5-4 CASSQVVRQEIAYEQYF TGTGCCAGCAGCCAGGTTGTTCGGCAGGAGATTGCCTACGAGCAGTACTTC
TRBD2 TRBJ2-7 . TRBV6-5 CASSISSGYYEQYF TGTGCCAGCAGCATATCTAGCGGGTATTACGAGCAGTACTTC
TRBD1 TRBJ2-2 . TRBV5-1 CASSLIGTGNTGELFF TGCGCCAGCAGCTTGATTGGGACAGGGAACACCGGGGAGCTGTTTTTT
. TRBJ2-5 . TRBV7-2 CASSLTRGEGTQYF TGTGCCAGCAGCTTAACGAGGGGGGAGGGGACCCAGTACTTC
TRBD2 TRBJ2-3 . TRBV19 CASKAGSTDTQYF TGTGCCAGTAAAGCGGGAAGCACAGATACGCAGTATTTT
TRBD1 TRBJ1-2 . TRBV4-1 CASSQDLDRGRDYGYTF TGCGCCAGCAGCCAGGACTTAGACAGGGGGCGCGACTATGGCTACACCTTC
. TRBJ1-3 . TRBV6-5 CASSYSRAGNTIYF TGTGCCAGCAGTTACTCCCGTGCTGGAAACACCATATATTTT
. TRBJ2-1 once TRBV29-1 CSHSGGDREQFF TGCAGCCACTCCGGGGGGGACAGGGAGCAGTTCTTC
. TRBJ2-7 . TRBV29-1 CSVDLVYRYEQYF TGCAGCGTTGACTTGGTGTATCGGTACGAGCAGTACTTC
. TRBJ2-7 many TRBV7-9 CASSEMQGYEQYF TGTGCCAGCAGCGAGATGCAAGGCTACGAGCAGTACTTC
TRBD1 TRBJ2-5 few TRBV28 CASSLPDRGRETQYF TGTGCCAGCAGTTTACCCGACAGGGGGAGGGAGACCCAGTACTTC
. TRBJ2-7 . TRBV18 CASSRGVYYEQYF TGTGCCAGCTCACGTGGAGTCTACTACGAGCAGTACTTC
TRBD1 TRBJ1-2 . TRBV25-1 CASTRDSYGYTF TGTGCCAGCACCCGGGACAGCTATGGCTACACCTTC
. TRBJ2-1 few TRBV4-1 CASSQDETTRYNEQFF TGCGCCAGCAGCCAAGATGAGACTACCCGATACAATGAGCAGTTCTTC
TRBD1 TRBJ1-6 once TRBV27 CASSLSDRVDSPLHF TGTGCCAGCAGTTTATCCGACAGGGTTGATTCACCCCTCCACTTT